The clone carrying this T cell receptor beta chain was seen more than once but under ten times. V was trimmed by 6 bases and J by 5 bases, leaving 16 bases between them. Per the germline V gene, CDR1 is MDHEN and CDR2 is SYDVKM. The CDR3 is made up of 14 amino acids. The data were obtained in a study of blood T cells in healthy people across ages. Isolating PBMCs gave at least 6 million of these cells per sample. Next came a second PCR, run for about 6 to 11 cycles, which used a sample-barcoded 5' primer along with a J-beta primer mix. MiXCR, run by TCRdb on the 5' RACE reads, gives a single entry per CDR3 protein. The repertoire includes some 930,000 distinct CDR3 sequences, around 29% of them detected once, and approximately 10% sits in the top ten. This sample also belongs to another study, concerning T cells of mothers and their children.

This sequence was found in a woman aged 40 to 50 in good health. The chain recombines TRBV28 with TRBJ2-5; D might be TRBD1 or TRBD2, each matching 5 bases. Specimen: blood. This chain's CDR3 is CASRITGLDETQYF. The CDR3 DNA sequence: TGTGCCAGCAGGATCACAGGACTGGACGAGACCCAGTACTTC.